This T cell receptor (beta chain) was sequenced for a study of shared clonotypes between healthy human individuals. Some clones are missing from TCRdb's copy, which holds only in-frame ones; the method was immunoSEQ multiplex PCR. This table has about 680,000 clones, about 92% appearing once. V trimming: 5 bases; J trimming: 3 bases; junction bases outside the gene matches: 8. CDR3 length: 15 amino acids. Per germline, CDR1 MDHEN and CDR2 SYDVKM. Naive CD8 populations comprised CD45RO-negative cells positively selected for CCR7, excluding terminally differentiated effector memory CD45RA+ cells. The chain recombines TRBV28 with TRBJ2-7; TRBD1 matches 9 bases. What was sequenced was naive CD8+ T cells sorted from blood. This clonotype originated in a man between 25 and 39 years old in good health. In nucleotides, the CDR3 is TGTGCCAGCAGTAAACCGGGACAGGGACTCTACGAGCAGTACTTC. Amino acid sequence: CASSKPGQGLYEQYF.